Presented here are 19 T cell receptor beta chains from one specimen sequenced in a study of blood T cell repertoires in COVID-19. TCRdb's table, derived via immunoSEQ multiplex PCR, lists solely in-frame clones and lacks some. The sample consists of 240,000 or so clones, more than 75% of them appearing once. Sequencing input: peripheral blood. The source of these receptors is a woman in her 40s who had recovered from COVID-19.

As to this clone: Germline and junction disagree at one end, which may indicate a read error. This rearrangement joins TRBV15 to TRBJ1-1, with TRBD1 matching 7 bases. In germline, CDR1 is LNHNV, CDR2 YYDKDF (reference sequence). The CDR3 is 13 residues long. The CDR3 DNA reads TGTGCCACCACCCACCGGCGGGGACAGCCGGGGCCCTGG. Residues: CATTHRRGQPGPW.

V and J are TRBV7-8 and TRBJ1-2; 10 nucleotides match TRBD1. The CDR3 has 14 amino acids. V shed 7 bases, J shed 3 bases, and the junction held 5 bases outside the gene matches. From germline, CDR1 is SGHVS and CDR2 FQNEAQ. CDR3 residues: CASTPGTGDYGYTF. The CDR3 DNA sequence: TGTGCCAGCACCCCGGGGACAGGGGACTATGGCTACACCTTC.

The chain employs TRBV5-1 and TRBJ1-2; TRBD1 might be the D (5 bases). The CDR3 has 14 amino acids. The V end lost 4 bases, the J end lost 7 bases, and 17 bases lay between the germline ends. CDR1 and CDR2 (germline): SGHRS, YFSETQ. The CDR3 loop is CASSGGTEGGGYTF. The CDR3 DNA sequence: TGCGCCAGCAGCGGAGGGACGGAGGGTGGTGGCTACACCTTC.

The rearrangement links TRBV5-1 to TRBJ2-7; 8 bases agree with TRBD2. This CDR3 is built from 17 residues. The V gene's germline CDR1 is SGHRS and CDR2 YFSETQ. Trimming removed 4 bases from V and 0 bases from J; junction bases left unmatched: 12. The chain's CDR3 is CASSPLGGGLSSYEQYF. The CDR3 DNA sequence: TGCGCCAGCAGCCCGCTCGGGGGGGGACTATCCTCCTACGAGCAGTACTTC.

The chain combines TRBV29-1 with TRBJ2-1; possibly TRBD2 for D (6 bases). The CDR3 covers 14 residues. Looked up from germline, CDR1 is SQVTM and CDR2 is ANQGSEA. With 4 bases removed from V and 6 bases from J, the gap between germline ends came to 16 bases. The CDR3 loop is CSVGLRGWGNEQFF. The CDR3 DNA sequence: TGCAGCGTTGGCCTCCGGGGGTGGGGCAATGAGCAGTTCTTC.

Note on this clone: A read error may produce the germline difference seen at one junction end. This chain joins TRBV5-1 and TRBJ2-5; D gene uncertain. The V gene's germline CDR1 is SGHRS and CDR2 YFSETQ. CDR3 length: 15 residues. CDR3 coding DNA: TGCGCCAGCAGCTTGGGAGCCAGTTCGGTGGAGAGCCAGTACTTC. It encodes CASSLGASSVESQYF.

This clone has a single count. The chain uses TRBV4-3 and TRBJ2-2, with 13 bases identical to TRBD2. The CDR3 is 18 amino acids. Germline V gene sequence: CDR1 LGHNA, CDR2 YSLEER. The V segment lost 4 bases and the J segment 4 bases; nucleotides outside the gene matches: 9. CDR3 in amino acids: CASSPRLAGGSGTGELFF. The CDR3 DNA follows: TGCGCCAGCAGCCCCCGACTAGCGGGAGGCAGTGGCACCGGGGAGCTGTTTTTT.

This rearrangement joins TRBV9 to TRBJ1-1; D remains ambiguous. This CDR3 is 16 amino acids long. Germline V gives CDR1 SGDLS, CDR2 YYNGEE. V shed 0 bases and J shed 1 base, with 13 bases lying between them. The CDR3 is CASSVGSAGKNTEAFF. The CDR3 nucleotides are TGTGCCAGCAGCGTAGGGTCGGCAGGAAAGAACACTGAAGCTTTCTTT.

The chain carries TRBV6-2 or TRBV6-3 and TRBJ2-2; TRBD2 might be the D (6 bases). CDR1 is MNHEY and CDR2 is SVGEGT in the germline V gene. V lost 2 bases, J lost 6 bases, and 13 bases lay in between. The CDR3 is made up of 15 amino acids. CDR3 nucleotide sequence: TGTGCCAGCAGTTACGCCCCAACGGGGGCCGGGGAGCTGTTTTTT. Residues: CASSYAPTGAGELFF.

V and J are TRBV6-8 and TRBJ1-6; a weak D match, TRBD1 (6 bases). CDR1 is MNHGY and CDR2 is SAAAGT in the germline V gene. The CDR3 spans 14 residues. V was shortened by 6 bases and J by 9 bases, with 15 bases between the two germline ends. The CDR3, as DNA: TGTGCCAGCAGCCGGACAGAAACGGGTTCACCCCTCCACTTT. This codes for CASSRTETGSPLHF.

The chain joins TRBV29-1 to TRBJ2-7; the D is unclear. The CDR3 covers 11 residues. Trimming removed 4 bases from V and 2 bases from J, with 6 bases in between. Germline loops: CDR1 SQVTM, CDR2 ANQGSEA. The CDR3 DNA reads TGCAGCGTTGGGTTAGCCTACGAGCAGTACTTC. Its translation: CSVGLAYEQYF.

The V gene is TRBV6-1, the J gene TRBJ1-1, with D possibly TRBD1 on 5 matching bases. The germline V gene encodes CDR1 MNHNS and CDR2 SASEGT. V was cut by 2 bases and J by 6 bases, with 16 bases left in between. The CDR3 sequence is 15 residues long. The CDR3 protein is CASSERGGTGPEAFF. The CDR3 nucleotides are TGTGCCAGCAGTGAACGGGGAGGGACGGGCCCTGAAGCTTTCTTT.

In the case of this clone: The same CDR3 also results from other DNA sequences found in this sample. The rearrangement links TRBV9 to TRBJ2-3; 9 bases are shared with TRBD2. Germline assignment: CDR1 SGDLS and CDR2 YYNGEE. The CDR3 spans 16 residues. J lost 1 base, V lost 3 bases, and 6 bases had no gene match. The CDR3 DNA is TGTGCCAGCAGCGCGTTAGCGGGAGCGGGCACAGATACGCAGTATTTT. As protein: CASSALAGAGTDTQYF.

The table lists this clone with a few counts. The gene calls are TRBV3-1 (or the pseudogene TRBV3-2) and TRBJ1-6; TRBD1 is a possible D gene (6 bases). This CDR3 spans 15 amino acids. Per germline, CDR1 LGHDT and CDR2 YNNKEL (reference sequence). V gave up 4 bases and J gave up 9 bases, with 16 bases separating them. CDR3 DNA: TGTGCCAGCAGCCCGGCAAACAGAGGGGGTTCACCCCTCCACTTT. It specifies CASSPANRGGSPLHF.

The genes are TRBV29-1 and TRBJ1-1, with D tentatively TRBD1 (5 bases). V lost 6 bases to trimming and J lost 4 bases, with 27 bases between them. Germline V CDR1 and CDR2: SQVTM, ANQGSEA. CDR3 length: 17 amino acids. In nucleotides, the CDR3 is TGCAGCGTCCCAAGGGGCCGAGGTGACCAAACGGGCACTGAAGCTTTCTTT. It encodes CSVPRGRGDQTGTEAFF. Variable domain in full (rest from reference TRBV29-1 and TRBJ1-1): SAVISQKPSRDICQRGTSLTIQCQVDSQVTMMFWYRQQPGQSLTLIATANQGSEATYESGFVIDKFPISRPNLTFSTLTVSNMSPEDSSIYLCSVPRGRGDQTGTEAFFGQGTRLTVV.

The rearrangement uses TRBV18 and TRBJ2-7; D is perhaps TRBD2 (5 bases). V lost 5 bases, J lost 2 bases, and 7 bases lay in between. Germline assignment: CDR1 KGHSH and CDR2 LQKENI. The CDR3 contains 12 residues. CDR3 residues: CASSGGTYEQYF. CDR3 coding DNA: TGTGCCAGCTCAGGAGGCACCTACGAGCAGTACTTC. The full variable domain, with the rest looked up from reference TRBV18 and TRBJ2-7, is NAGVMQNPRHLVRRRGQEARLRCSPMKGHSHVYWYRQLPEEGLKFMVYLQKENIIDESGMPKERFSAEFPKEGPSILRIQQVVRGDSAAYFCASSGGTYEQYFGPGTRLTVT.

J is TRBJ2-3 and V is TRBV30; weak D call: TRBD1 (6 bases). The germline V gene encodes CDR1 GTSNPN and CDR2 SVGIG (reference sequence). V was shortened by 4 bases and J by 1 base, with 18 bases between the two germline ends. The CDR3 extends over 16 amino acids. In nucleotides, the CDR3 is TGTGCCTGGACCCCTGGGACATATCAGCGCACAGATACGCAGTATTTT. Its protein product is CAWTPGTYQRTDTQYF.

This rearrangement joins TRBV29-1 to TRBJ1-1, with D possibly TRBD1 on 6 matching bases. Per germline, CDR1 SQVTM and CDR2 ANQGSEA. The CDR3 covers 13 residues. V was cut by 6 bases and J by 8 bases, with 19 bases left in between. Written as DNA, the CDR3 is TGCAGCGTCGCCTTCCGGGACACACGGGAAGCTTTCTTT. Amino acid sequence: CSVAFRDTREAFF. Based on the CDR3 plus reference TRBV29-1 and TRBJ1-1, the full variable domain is SAVISQKPSRDICQRGTSLTIQCQVDSQVTMMFWYRQQPGQSLTLIATANQGSEATYESGFVIDKFPISRPNLTFSTLTVSNMSPEDSSIYLCSVAFRDTREAFFGQGTRLTVV.

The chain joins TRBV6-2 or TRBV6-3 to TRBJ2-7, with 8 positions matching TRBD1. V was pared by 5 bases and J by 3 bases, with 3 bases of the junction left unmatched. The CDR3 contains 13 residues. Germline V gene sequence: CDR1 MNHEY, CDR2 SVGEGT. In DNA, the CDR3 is TGTGCCAGCAGTCACGACAGGGGCTACGAGCAGTACTTC. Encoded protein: CASSHDRGYEQYF.